Listed below are T cell receptor beta chains from one sample, sequenced in a study of early T cells in non-severe SARS-CoV-2 infection. Each CDR3 protein gets one entry after TCRdb re-called the 5' RACE reads with MiXCR. The table shows about 52,000 distinct CDR3 sequences, with approximately 11% occurring only once. The sample taken for sequencing was whole blood. The origin of the receptors is an adult who was a healthcare worker with PCR-confirmed SARS-CoV-2 infection or an uninfected control (not recorded which). Each CDR3 is given with its conserved first and last residue. D genes are given only for firm matches. Some rows mark clone size as missing; the rest say once, few, many or name a class of expanded clone.

J gene	V gene	CDR3 length	D gene	clone size	CDR3 protein	CDR3 DNA
TRBJ2-2	TRBV19	15	NA	many	CASSIDQFGSGELFF	TGTGCCAGTAGTATAGATCAGTTCGGGTCCGGGGAGCTGTTTTTT
TRBJ1-4	TRBV7-9	15	TRBD1	few	CASSLGSTGGKKLFF	TGTGCCAGCAGCTTAGGATCGACAGGGGGAAAAAAACTGTTTTTT
TRBJ1-2	TRBV20-1	14	NA	many	CSASRGRSNYGYTF	TGCAGTGCTAGTCGGGGCAGGTCGAACTATGGCTACACCTTC
TRBJ2-7	TRBV29-1	10	NA	NA	CSVLSYEQYF	TGCAGCGTTCTCTCCTACGAGCAGTACTTC
TRBJ1-2	TRBV20-1	13	NA	NA	CSASEGSNYGYTF	TGCAGTGCTAGCGAAGGATCTAACTATGGCTACACCTTC
TRBJ2-3	TRBV28	19	NA	many	CASSYSPWLDRKHTDTQYF	TGTGCCAGCAGTTATTCCCCTTGGCTAGACAGGAAACACACAGATACGCAGTATTTT
TRBJ2-6	TRBV5-4	15	NA	many	CASSQGRSGANVLTF	TGTGCCAGCAGCCAGGGGCGCTCTGGGGCCAACGTCCTGACTTTC
TRBJ1-3	TRBV7-9	13	NA	many	CASQMSSGNTIYF	TGTGCCAGCCAGATGTCCTCTGGAAACACCATATATTTT
TRBJ2-2	TRBV20-1	16	NA	few	CSARDYGSANTGELFF	TGCAGTGCTAGAGATTACGGCAGCGCGAACACCGGGGAGCTGTTTTTT
TRBJ2-2	TRBV11-2	15	NA	many	CASSSITTATGELFF	TGTGCCAGCAGCTCCATCACTACTGCCACCGGGGAGCTGTTTTTT
TRBJ2-5	TRBV9	15	NA	many	CASSVDYQPGETQYF	TGTGCCAGCAGCGTAGACTACCAGCCCGGCGAGACCCAGTACTTC
TRBJ2-3	TRBV29-1	15	NA	few	CSVARGRRGADTQYF	TGCAGCGTCGCCCGGGGTCGGCGAGGAGCAGATACGCAGTATTTT
TRBJ2-1	TRBV10-1	14	NA	NA	CASSEVPSKSEQFF	TGCGCCAGCAGTGAGGTTCCCAGTAAAAGTGAGCAGTTCTTC
TRBJ2-7	TRBV27	14	NA	large	CASSFQGAGGEQYF	TGTGCCAGCAGTTTTCAGGGGGCGGGAGGCGAGCAGTACTTC
TRBJ2-1	TRBV12-3/TRBV12-4	12	NA	many	CASSTTGFEQFF	TGTGCCAGCAGTACTACAGGGTTTGAGCAGTTCTTC